This T cell receptor (beta chain) was documented in a study of blood T cell repertoires in COVID-19. For the study at large: From the United States, Italy and Spain came samples of acute and convalescent COVID-19. Sample material is recorded as cDNA or gDNA derived from T cells, B-cell-depleted T cells, or PBMCs.

Trimming took off 5 bases at V and 8 bases at J, with 15 bases between the two ends. Germline V gene lookup returns CDR1 SGHAT and CDR2 FQNNGV. This CDR3 is 14 amino acids long. Per the study methods: Researchers report that nucleated cell counts were estimated from reference gene primer amplification. Here immunoSEQ multiplex PCR was the method, and the copy in TCRdb shows in-frame clones only, minus some. That table is the source of V, J and clone size, and D and trimming were worked out from the DNA. The sample yields approximately 100,000 clones, 75% to 90% seen once. This receptor was taken from a woman aged 80 or over with acute or convalescent COVID-19. The sequenced sample was peripheral blood. This sequence joins TRBV11-2 and TRBJ1-4; perhaps TRBD1 as D (5 bases). Written as DNA, the CDR3 is TGTGCCAGCAGCCCCCAGGGTTACAGAGAAAAACTGTTTTTT. Its translation: CASSPQGYREKLFF.